This TCR beta chain came from a study of blood T cell repertoires in COVID-19. Study background: The origin of the acute and convalescent COVID-19 samples was the United States, Italy and Spain. The cDNA or gDNA used as material had been derived from T cells, B-cell-depleted T cells, or PBMCs.

The table came from immunoSEQ multiplex PCR; TCRdb's copy has only in-frame clones and leaves some out. The sample records some 400,000 clones, 90% being singletons. CDR1 MDHEN and CDR2 SYDVKM come from the germline V gene. Unmatched junction bases numbered 6, after V lost 6 bases and J lost 4 bases. This CDR3 comprises 14 residues. J is TRBJ1-5 and V is TRBV28; 7 bases fit TRBD1. What was sequenced was peripheral blood. The receptor's source is a man younger than 35 with active or convalescent COVID-19. The chain's CDR3 is CASRLEGANQPQHF. In DNA, the CDR3 is TGTGCCAGCAGACTCGAGGGGGCGAATCAGCCCCAGCATTTT.